The TCR beta chain described here comes from a study of T cells in Graves' hyperthyroidism and ophthalmopathy. In its sample, this clonotype was seen many times. Germline loops: CDR1 DFQATT, CDR2 SNEGSKA (reference sequence). The CDR3 contains 15 residues. V was pared by 6 bases and J by 3 bases, with 18 bases between. Diagnostic decisions used clinical symptoms, serum thyroxine and TRAb, thyroid ultrasound and orbital computed tomography. Researchers amplified the TCR beta CDR3 regions from RNA transcripts. During a first-round RT-PCR of the TCR CDR3, the HTBI primer set was used. TCRdb independently ran MiXCR on the multiplex PCR reads; one entry per CDR3 protein. The sample shows 350,000 to 450,000 distinct CDR3 sequences, 15% to 20% of them seen only once.

The chain couples TRBV20-1 to TRBJ1-3; D unclear. The sequenced material came from blood. This receptor was identified in a woman in her twenties or thirties with Graves' hyperthyroidism that later progressed to Graves' ophthalmopathy. CDR3 region: CSARHDPGGGNTIYF. The CDR3 DNA sequence: TGCAGTGCGAGACACGACCCCGGAGGTGGAAACACCATATATTTT.